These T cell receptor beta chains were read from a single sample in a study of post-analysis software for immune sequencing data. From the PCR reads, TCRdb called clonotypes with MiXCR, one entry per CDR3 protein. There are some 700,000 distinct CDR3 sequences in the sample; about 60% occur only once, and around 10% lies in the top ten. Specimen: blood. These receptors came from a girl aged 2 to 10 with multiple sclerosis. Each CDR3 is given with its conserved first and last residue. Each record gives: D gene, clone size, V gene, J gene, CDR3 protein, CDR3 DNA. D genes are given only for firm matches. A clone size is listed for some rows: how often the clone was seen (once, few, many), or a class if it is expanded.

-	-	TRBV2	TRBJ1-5	CASSVTDRSNQPQHF	TGTGCCAGCAGTGTTACGGACCGCAGCAATCAGCCCCAGCATTTT
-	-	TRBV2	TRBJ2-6	CASSAQGSAGANVLTF	TGTGCCAGCAGTGCACAGGGTTCGGCTGGGGCCAACGTCCTGACTTTC
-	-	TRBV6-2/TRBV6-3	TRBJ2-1	CASSLTKINEQFF	TGTGCCAGCAGTCTGACTAAGATCAATGAGCAGTTCTTC
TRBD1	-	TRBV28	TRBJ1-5	CASSLAGGNGQPQHF	TGTGCCAGCAGTTTAGCAGGGGGGAATGGTCAGCCCCAGCATTTT
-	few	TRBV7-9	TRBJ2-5	CASKGQGGETQYF	TGTGCCAGCAAAGGGCAGGGAGGAGAGACCCAGTACTTC
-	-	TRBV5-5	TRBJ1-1	CASRFDIRNTEAFF	TGTGCCAGCAGGTTTGACATTAGGAACACTGAAGCTTTCTTT
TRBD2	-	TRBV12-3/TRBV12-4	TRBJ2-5	CASSLALGRGAQRGTQYF	TGTGCCAGCAGTTTAGCGCTTGGGCGGGGGGCTCAAAGGGGGACCCAGTACTTC
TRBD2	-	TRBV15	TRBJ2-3	CATSRGGGSEAATDTQYF	TGTGCCACCAGCAGAGGGGGGGGGTCGGAGGCGGCTACAGATACGCAGTATTTT
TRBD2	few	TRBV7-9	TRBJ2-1	CASSLVSSSGSYNEQFF	TGTGCCAGCAGCTTAGTATCTTCTAGCGGGAGCTACAATGAGCAGTTCTTC
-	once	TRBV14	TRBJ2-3	CASSQDGIRTDTQYF	TGTGCCAGCAGCCAAGATGGCATACGCACAGATACGCAGTATTTT
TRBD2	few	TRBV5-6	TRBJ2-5	CASGTSGGPQETQYF	TGTGCCAGCGGTACTAGCGGGGGCCCTCAAGAGACCCAGTACTTC
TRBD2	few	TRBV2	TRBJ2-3	CASSGTSGETQYF	TGTGCCAGCTCCGGGACTAGCGGGGAGACGCAGTATTTT
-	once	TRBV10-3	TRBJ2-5	CAISDGEGSETQYF	TGTGCCATCAGTGATGGCGAGGGGTCGGAGACCCAGTACTTC
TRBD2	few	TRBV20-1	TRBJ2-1	CSARDDQREWNEQFF	TGCAGTGCTAGAGACGACCAGCGGGAGTGGAATGAGCAGTTCTTC
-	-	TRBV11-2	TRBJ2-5	CASSLSTADQETQYF	TGTGCCAGCAGCTTATCGACCGCGGATCAAGAGACCCAGTACTTC
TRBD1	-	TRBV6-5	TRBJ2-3	CASSYTGTGVDTQYF	TGTGCCAGCAGTTACACCGGGACAGGGGTGGATACGCAGTATTTT
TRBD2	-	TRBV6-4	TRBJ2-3	CASSDLAGATDTQYF	TGTGCCAGCAGTGACCTAGCGGGAGCCACAGATACGCAGTATTTT
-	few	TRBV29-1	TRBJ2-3	CSVDQSTDTQYF	TGCAGCGTTGATCAAAGCACAGATACGCAGTATTTT
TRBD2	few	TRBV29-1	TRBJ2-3	CSVAQTSESDTQYF	TGCAGCGTTGCCCAGACTAGCGAGTCAGATACGCAGTATTTT
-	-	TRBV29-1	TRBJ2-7	CSAFEETTYEQYF	TGCAGCGCCTTTGAAGAAACTACCTACGAGCAGTACTTC
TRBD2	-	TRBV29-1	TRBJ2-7	CSVGSSGRSYEQYF	TGCAGCGTCGGTTCAAGCGGGAGATCCTACGAGCAGTACTTC
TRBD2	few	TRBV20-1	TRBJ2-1	CSARDPGLAGGTYNEQFF	TGCAGTGCTAGAGATCCGGGACTAGCGGGGGGGACCTACAATGAGCAGTTCTTC
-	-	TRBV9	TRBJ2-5	CASSGRGFGETQYF	TGTGCCAGCAGCGGAAGGGGTTTCGGAGAGACCCAGTACTTC
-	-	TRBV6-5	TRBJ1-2	CATNQGVGGYTF	TGTGCCACCAACCAAGGAGTGGGAGGCTACACCTTC
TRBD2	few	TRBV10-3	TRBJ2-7	CAITAGSAYEQYF	TGTGCCATCACAGCGGGGTCCGCCTACGAGCAGTACTTC
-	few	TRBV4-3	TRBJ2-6	CASSQVRGSGANVLTF	TGCGCCAGCAGCCAAGTGAGGGGCTCTGGGGCCAACGTCCTGACTTTC
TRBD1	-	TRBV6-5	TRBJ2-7	CASGRQGKSHEQYF	TGTGCCAGCGGAAGACAGGGGAAGTCCCACGAGCAGTACTTC
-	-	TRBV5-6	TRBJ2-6	CASSLGLTVLRANVRTF	TGTGCCAGCAGCTTGGGTTTGACAGTTCTTAGGGCCAACGTCCGGACTTTC
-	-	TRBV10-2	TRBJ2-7	CASSDRVGKVAPYEQYF	TGCGCCAGCAGTGACAGGGTGGGTAAAGTGGCCCCCTACGAGCAGTACTTC
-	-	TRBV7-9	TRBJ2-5	CASSLPLTGGERETQYF	TGTGCCAGCAGCTTACCTCTGACCGGAGGAGAGAGAGAGACCCAGTACTTC
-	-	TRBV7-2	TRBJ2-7	CASSFFVGTYEQYF	TGTGCCAGCAGCTTTTTCGTGGGGACCTACGAGCAGTACTTC
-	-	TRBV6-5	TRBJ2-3	CASRSPSPTDTQYF	TGTGCCAGCCGTTCACCTAGCCCCACAGATACGCAGTATTTT
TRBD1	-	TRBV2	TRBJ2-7	CASSGGQGKPYEQYF	TGTGCCAGCAGTGGAGGACAGGGAAAGCCCTACGAGCAGTACTTC
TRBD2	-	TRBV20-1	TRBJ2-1	CSASPSSGPYNKQFF	TGCAGTGCTAGTCCCTCTAGCGGACCTTACAATAAGCAGTTCTTC
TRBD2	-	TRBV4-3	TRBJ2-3	CASSLERGTDTQYF	TGCGCCAGCAGCCTGGAGCGGGGTACAGATACGCAGTATTTT
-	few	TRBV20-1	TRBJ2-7	CSARAGYAYEQYF	TGCAGTGCTAGAGCCGGGTACGCCTACGAGCAGTACTTC
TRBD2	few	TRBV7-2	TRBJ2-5	CASSPWTSVRETQYF	TGTGCCAGCAGCCCTTGGACTAGCGTGAGGGAGACCCAGTACTTC
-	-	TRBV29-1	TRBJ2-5	CSVEVPPQETQYF	TGCAGCGTTGAAGTCCCGCCCCAAGAGACCCAGTACTTC
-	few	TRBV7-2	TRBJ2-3	CASSLDRGSTDTQYF	TGTGCCAGCAGTTTGGACAGAGGGTCCACAGATACGCAGTATTTT
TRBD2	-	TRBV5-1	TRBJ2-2	CASSLVASGTTGELFF	TGCGCCAGCAGCTTGGTGGCTAGCGGGACTACCGGGGAGCTGTTTTTT
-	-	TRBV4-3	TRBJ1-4	CASSRGTGVGEKLFF	TGCGCCAGCAGCCGGGGGACTGGGGTCGGGGAAAAACTGTTTTTT
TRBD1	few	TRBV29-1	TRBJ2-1	CSVSPGQGVYNEQFF	TGCAGCGTTTCTCCGGGACAGGGCGTCTACAATGAGCAGTTCTTC
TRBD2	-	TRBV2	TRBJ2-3	CASSAGLATADTQYF	TGTGCCAGCAGCGCGGGACTAGCAACGGCAGATACGCAGTATTTT